The 9 T cell receptor beta chains reported below all come from one sample, sequenced in a study of T-cell memory formation after mild COVID-19. TCRdb re-analysed the 5' RACE reads in MiXCR, keeping a single row per CDR3 protein. This table holds about 430,000 distinct CDR3 sequences, 24% found once. The sample taken for sequencing was PBMCs or a T cell subset sorted from them (not recorded which). The source is an adult woman who had mild COVID-19 (a few samples of this study predate the infection). Cell type and time point are not known.

This clonotype was detected only a few times. Here the CDR3 DNA reads TGTGCCAGCAGCCCCCGTTTGGGACTAGCGGGCTACGAGCAGTACTTC. Translated: CASSPRLGLAGYEQYF. This chain links TRBV7-9 with TRBJ2-7, with 12 positions matching TRBD2. The CDR3 is 16 amino acids. J lost 3 bases, V lost 5 bases, and 8 bases had no gene match. Germline lookup yields CDR1 SEHNR and CDR2 FQNEAQ (reference sequence).

A few counts support this clonotype. The chain carries TRBV25-1 and TRBJ2-1; 12 bases fit TRBD2. With 4 bases clipped from V and 7 bases from J, the junction kept 5 bases outside the gene matches. The CDR3 spans 15 residues. Germline lookup yields CDR1 MGHDK and CDR2 SYGVNS. The CDR3 spells CASSVTSGGRNEQFF. The CDR3 nucleotides read TGTGCCAGCAGTGTGACTAGCGGGGGTAGGAATGAGCAGTTCTTC.

The chain joins TRBV9 to TRBJ2-7; TRBD2 aligns across 11 bases. There are 16 residues in the CDR3. Germline-derived CDR1 and CDR2 are SGDLS and YYNGEE. V lost 5 bases and J lost 5; bases outside the gene matches: 12. The CDR3 region has the DNA TGTGCCAGCAGTCGCTTTACTAGCGGGAGTACCAACGAGCAGTACTTC. This translates into CASSRFTSGSTNEQYF. The full variable domain, completed using reference TRBV9 and TRBJ2-7, is DSGVTQTPKHLITATGQRVTLRCSPRSGDLSVYWYQQSLDQGLQFLIQYYNGEERAKGNILERFSAQQFPDLHSELNLSSLELGDSALYFCASSRFTSGSTNEQYFGPGTRLTVT.

This clonotype was seen more than once but under ten times. The rearrangement links TRBV12-3 or TRBV12-4 to TRBJ2-2; 7 bases are shared with TRBD2. The CDR3 has 14 residues. The V gene end was trimmed by 6 bases and the J gene end by 8 bases; junction bases not matched to a gene: 9. Written as DNA, the CDR3 is TGTGCCAGCAGGCGAGCGGGGTCGGGGGGGGAGCTGTTTTTT. Translation gives CASRRAGSGGELFF.

V usage is TRBV27 and J usage is TRBJ1-6; 9 bases agree with TRBD1. This CDR3 has 14 amino acids. The V gene's germline CDR1 is MNHEY and CDR2 SMNVEV (reference sequence). V was clipped by 9 bases and J by 7 bases; unmatched bases: 7. The CDR3 coding sequence is TGTGCCAGTACAGGGGGCATAAAGAATTCACCCCTCCACTTT. As protein: CASTGGIKNSPLHF.

This clonotype was seen more than once but under ten times. The V call is TRBV7-2, the J call TRBJ2-3; TRBD2 matches at 7 bases. The germline CDR1 and CDR2 sequences are SGHTA and FQGNSA. The CDR3 totals 17 residues. V shed 4 bases and J 2 bases; nucleotides not matched to a gene: 12. For the CDR3, the DNA is TGTGCCAGCAGCTACTCCTCAACGGGAGGTCACACAGATACGCAGTATTTT. Translation gives CASSYSSTGGHTDTQYF.

Written as DNA, the CDR3 is TGCGCCAGCAGCTCCCGACAGGGGGCCCTCAATGAGCAGTTCTTC. Translating it yields CASSSRQGALNEQFF. This chain connects TRBV5-1 to TRBJ2-1; 10 nucleotides match TRBD1. The V gene end was trimmed by 3 bases and the J gene end by 6 bases; junction bases not matched to a gene: 6. The germline V gene encodes CDR1 SGHRS and CDR2 YFSETQ. The CDR3 is made up of 15 amino acids.

This clonotype was seen more than once but under ten times. For the CDR3, the DNA is TGTGCCAGCAGCCACAACAGGGACACCGGGGAGCTGTTTTTT. Its translation: CASSHNRDTGELFF. V usage is TRBV7-3 and J usage is TRBJ2-2, with a weak D call TRBD1 (6 bases). The CDR3 spans 14 residues. Germline V gives CDR1 SGHTA, CDR2 FQGTGA. The ends were cut back, 5 bases at V and 3 bases at J, with 10 bases in the middle.

This clonotype was detected a few times. At one end, the junction sequence differs from germline, possibly due to a read error. The chain is built from TRBV5-1 and TRBJ1-2; D is ambiguous. Germline loops: CDR1 SGHRS, CDR2 YFSETQ. CDR3 size: 13 residues. CDR3 sequence: CASSFRQTAAVAF. Here the CDR3 DNA reads TGCGCCAGCAGCTTCCGGCAGACCGCGGCGGTAGCCTTC.